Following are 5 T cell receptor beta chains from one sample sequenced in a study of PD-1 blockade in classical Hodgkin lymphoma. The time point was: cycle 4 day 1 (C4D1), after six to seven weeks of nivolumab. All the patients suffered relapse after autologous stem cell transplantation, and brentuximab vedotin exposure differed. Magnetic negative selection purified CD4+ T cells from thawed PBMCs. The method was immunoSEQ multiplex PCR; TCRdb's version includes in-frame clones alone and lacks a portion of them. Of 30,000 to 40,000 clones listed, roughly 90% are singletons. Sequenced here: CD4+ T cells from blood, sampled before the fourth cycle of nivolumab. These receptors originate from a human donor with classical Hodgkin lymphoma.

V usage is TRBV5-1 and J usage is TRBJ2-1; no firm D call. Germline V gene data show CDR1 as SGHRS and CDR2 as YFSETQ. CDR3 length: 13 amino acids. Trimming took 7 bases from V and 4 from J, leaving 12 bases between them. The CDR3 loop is CASLGPGYNEQFF. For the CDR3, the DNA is TGCGCCAGCCTCGGTCCTGGGTACAATGAGCAGTTCTTC.

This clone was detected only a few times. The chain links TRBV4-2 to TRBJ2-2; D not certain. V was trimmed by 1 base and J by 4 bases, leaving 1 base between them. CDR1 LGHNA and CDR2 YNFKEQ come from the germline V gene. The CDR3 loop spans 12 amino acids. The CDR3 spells CASSQATGELFF. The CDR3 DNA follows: TGTGCCAGCAGCCAAGCCACCGGGGAGCTGTTTTTT.

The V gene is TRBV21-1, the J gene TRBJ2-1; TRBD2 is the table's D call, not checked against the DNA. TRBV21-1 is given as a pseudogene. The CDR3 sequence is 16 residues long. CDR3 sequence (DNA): TGTGCCAGCAGCCCGACTAGCGGGAGAGAAGACAATGAGCAGTTCTTC. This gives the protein CASSPTSGREDNEQFF.

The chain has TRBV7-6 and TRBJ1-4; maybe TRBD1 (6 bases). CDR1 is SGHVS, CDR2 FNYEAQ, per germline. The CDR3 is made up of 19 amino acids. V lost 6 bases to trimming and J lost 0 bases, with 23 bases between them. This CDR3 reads CASRAQGWTAYSTNEKLFF. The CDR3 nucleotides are TGTGCCAGCAGGGCCCAGGGATGGACAGCCTACTCAACTAATGAAAAACTGTTTTTT.

The chain's CDR3 is CASRKTGTSGRLGLFF. As DNA, the CDR3 is TGTGCCAGCAGGAAAACCGGGACTAGCGGAAGGCTAGGGCTGTTTTTT. V usage is TRBV7-9 and J usage is TRBJ2-2, with 11 bases aligning to TRBD2. Germline trimming cut 6 bases from V and 13 bases from J; bases unmatched to any gene: 16. Germline lookup yields CDR1 SEHNR and CDR2 FQNEAQ (reference sequence). The CDR3 totals 16 residues.